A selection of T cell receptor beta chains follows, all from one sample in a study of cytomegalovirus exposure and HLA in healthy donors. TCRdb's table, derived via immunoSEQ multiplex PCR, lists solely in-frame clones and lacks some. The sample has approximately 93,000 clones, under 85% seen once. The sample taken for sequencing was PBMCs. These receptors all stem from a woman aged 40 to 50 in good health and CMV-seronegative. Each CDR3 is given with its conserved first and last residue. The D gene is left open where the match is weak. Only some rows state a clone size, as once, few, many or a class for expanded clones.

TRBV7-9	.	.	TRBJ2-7	TGTGCCAGCAGCTTAGCGCCTCCAAGAGCCTACGAGCAGTACTTC	CASSLAPPRAYEQYF
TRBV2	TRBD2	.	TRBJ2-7	TGTGCCAGCAGTGAAGCGCGGCTAGCGGGGGCCCGGTACTTC	CASSEARLAGARYF
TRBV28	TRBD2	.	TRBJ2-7	TGTGCCAGCAGCCCTAGCGGGAGTGTCTACGAGCAGTACTTC	CASSPSGSVYEQYF
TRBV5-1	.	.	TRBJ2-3	TGCGCCAGCAGCTTGGCCCTAGCGATGGTCCCAGATACGCAGTATTTT	CASSLALAMVPDTQYF
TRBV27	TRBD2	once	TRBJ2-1	TGTGCCAGCAGTTTAAGTGGCGGGAGGGCCCCTGAGCAGTTCTTC	CASSLSGGRAPEQFF
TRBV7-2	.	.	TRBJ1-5	TGTGCCAGCAGCTTAGGTCAGGTTAGCAATCAGCCCCAGCATTTT	CASSLGQVSNQPQHF
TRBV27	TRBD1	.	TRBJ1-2	TGTGCCAGCAGTACTTACGGGACAGTTGACTATGGCTACACCTTC	CASSTYGTVDYGYTF
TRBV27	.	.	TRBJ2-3	TGTGCCAGCAGCCTTACAGGGCGGGTAACAGATACGCAGTATTTT	CASSLTGRVTDTQYF
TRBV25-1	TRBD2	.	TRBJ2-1	TGTGCCAGCAGTGAGCCGAGACTAGCGGGGCTTAATGAGCAGTTCTTC	CASSEPRLAGLNEQFF
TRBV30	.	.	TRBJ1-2	TGTGCCTGGAGTTGGGGCCAGGGTAGCTATGGCTACACCTTC	CAWSWGQGSYGYTF
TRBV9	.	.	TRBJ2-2	TGTGCCAGCAGCGCGGGACTTCGCACCGGGGAGCTGTTTTTT	CASSAGLRTGELFF
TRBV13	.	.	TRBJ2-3	TGTGCCAGCAGCTTACGCGGGTACGCAGATACGCAGTATTTT	CASSLRGYADTQYF
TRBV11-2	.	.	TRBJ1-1	TGTGCCAGCAGCTTGAAGGACGGGGGACCTGAAGCTTTCTTT	CASSLKDGGPEAFF
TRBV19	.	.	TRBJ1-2	TGTGCCAGTAGTCCCCAGGTGGACTATGGCTACACCTTC	CASSPQVDYGYTF
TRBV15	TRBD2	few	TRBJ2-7	TGTGCCACCAGCACCAATAGCGGGAAGGTCGAGCAGTACTTC	CATSTNSGKVEQYF
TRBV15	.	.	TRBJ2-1	TGTGCCACCAGCAGAGGGGCTGAGCAGTTCTTC	CATSRGAEQFF
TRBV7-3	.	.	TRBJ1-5	TGTGCCAGCAGCTTAACGGGGGGTAAGGGACAGCCCCAGCATTTT	CASSLTGGKGQPQHF
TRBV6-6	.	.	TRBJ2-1	TGTGCCAGCAGTTACGAGGGCAATGAGCAGTTCTTC	CASSYEGNEQFF
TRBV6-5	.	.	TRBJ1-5	TGTGCCAGCACCGGGGCGGGGAGCAATCAGCCCCAGCATTTT	CASTGAGSNQPQHF
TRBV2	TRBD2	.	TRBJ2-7	TGTGCCAACATCGAGATCGCTAGCGGGCAACTTTACGAGCAGTACTTC	CANIEIASGQLYEQYF
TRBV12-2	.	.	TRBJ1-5	TGTGCAAGTCGCTCCAACGGAGCGGGACTCTATAGCAATCAGCCCCAGCATTTT	CASRSNGAGLYSNQPQHF
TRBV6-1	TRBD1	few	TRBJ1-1	TGTGCCAGCAGACCACAGGGGTCTGAAGCTTTCTTT	CASRPQGSEAFF
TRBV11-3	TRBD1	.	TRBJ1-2	TGTGCCAGCAGCCCGGGACAGCCATATGGCTACACCTTC	CASSPGQPYGYTF
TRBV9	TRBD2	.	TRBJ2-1	TGTGCCAGCAGCCCAGCGGGAACTCACATAAATGAGCAGTTCTTC	CASSPAGTHINEQFF
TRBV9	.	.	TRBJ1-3	TGTGCCAGCAGCGTAGGCCCGGGAGCCTCTGGAAACACCATATATTTT	CASSVGPGASGNTIYF
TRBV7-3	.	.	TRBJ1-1	TGTGCCAGCAGCTTAACTCATCAGAACACTGAAGCTTTCTTT	CASSLTHQNTEAFF
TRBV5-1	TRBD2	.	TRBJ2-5	TGCGCCAGCAGCGAGTCTTCAGCGGGAGTGACGGAGCAGTACTTC	CASSESSAGVTEQYF
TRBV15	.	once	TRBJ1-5	TGTGCCACCAGCGGCCCGGGGTCCCGAGGGAGACTTAGCAATCAGCCCCAGCATTTT	CATSGPGSRGRLSNQPQHF
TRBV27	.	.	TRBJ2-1	TGTGCCAGCAGTTTAGTGGGAGGCAATGAGCAGTTCTTC	CASSLVGGNEQFF
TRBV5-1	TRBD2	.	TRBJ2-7	TGCGCCAGCAGCTTGGAGGGTCGCGGGAGGGGCGAGCAGTACTTC	CASSLEGRGRGEQYF
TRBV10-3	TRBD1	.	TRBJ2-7	TGTGCCATCAGTCCAGGGGGCCACGAGCAGTACTTC	CAISPGGHEQYF
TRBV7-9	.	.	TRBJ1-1	TGTGCCAGCAGCTTGAGGGCGGCGAACACTGAAGCTTTCTTT	CASSLRAANTEAFF
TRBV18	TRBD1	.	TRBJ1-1	TGTGCCAGCTCAACAAAGACAGGGAAAACTGAAGCTTTCTTT	CASSTKTGKTEAFF
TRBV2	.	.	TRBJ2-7	TGTGCCACCTTTCAGGGGTACGAGCAGTACTTC	CATFQGYEQYF
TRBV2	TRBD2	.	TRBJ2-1	TGTGCCAGCAGTTTCCCAGCGGGAGGCCGAGATGAGCAGTTCTTC	CASSFPAGGRDEQFF
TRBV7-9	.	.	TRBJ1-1	TGTGCCAGCAGCTCGGGCACGGACACGACCGCGAACACTGAAGCTTTCTTT	CASSSGTDTTANTEAFF
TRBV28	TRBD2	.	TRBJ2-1	TGTGCCAGCAGTAGCTACTCGCTAGCGGGAGGGAAGGGGATTTGGGAGCAGTTCTTC	CASSSYSLAGGKGIWEQFF
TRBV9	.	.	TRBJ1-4	TGTGCCAGCAGCGTCGGGGGGGAACCCTGGGGAAAACTGTTTTTT	CASSVGGEPWGKLFF
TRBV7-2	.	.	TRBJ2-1	TGTGCCAGCAGCGAGGGCGGGACCTACAATGAGCAGTTCTTC	CASSEGGTYNEQFF
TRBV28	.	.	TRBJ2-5	TGTGCCAGCAGTCCCGGCGGGCTTGGGCTTGAAGAGACCCAGTACTTC	CASSPGGLGLEETQYF
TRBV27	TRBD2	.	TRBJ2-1	TGTGCCAGCAGTCTCCTAGGACTAGGAAGCTCCTACAATGAGCAGTTCTTC	CASSLLGLGSSYNEQFF
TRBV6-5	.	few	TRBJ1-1	TGTGCCAGCAGGATAACAGGGATGAACACTGAAGCTTTCTTT	CASRITGMNTEAFF
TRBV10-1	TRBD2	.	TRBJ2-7	TGCGCCAGCAGTGAGACGAGCGGGAGGGCCCACGAGCAGTACTTC	CASSETSGRAHEQYF
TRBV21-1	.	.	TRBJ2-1	TGTGCCAGCAGCCCATCCCAACAGGGTGGGTTCTTC	CASSPSQQGGFF
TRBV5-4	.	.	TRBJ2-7	TGTGCCAGCAGCTTGGCTAGCTCCTACGAGCAGTACTTC	CASSLASSYEQYF
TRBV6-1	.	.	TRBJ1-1	TGTGCCAGCAGTGAAAGTTTGAGGAGAGAAGCTTTCTTT	CASSESLRREAFF
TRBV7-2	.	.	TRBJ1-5	TGTGCCAGCAGCTTAATGGGTGGGGGCTATAGCAATCAGCCCCAGCATTTT	CASSLMGGGYSNQPQHF
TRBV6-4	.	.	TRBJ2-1	TGTGCCAGCAGTGCCAGCGCCGACCGTGAGCAGTTCTTC	CASSASADREQFF
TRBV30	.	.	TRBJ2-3	TGTGCCTGGAGTGTAATGTCGGGAGCAGATACGCAGTATTTT	CAWSVMSGADTQYF
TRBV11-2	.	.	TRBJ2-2	TGTGCCAGCAGCTCCCAGATGAACACCGGGGAGCTGTTTTTT	CASSSQMNTGELFF